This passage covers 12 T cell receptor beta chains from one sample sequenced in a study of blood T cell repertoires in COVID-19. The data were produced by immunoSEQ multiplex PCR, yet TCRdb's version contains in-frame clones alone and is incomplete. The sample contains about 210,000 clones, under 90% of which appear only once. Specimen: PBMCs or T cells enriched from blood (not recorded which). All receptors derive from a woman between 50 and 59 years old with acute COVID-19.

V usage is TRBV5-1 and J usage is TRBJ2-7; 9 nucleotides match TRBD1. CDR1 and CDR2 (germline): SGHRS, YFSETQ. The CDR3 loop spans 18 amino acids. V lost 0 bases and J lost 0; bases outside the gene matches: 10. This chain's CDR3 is CASSLGNPRDRVSYEQYF. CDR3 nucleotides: TGCGCCAGCAGCTTGGGTAACCCCCGGGACAGGGTCTCCTACGAGCAGTACTTC. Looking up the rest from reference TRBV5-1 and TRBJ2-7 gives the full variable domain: KAGVTQTPRYLIKTRGQQVTLSCSPISGHRSVSWYQQTPGQGLQFLFEYFSETQRNKGNFPGRFSGRQFSNSRSEMNVSTLELGDSALYLCASSLGNPRDRVSYEQYFGPGTRLTVT.

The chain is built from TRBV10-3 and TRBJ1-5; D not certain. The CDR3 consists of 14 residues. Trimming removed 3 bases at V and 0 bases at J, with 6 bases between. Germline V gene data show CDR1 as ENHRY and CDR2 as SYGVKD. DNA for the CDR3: TGTGCCATCAGTGACCAGGTTAGCAATCAGCCCCAGCATTTT. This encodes CAISDQVSNQPQHF.

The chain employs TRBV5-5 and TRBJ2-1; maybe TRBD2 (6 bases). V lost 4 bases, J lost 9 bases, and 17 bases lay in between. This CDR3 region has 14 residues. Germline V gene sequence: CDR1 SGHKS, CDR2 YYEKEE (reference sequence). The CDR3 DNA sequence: TGTGCCAGCAGCCTACAGACTAGTTCCGTTGAGCAGTTCTTC. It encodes CASSLQTSSVEQFF.

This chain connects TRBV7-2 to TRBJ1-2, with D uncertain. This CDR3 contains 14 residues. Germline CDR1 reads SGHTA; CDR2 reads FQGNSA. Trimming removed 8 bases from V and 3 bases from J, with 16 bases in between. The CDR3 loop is CASAGSRSDYGYTF. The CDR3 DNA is TGTGCCAGCGCCGGCTCGAGGTCTGACTATGGCTACACCTTC.

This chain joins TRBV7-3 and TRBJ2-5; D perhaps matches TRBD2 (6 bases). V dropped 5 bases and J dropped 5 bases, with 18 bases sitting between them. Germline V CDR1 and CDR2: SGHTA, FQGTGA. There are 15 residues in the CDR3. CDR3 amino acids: CASSLGRGREETQYF. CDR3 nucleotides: TGTGCCAGCAGCCTAGGGCGGGGCCGGGAGGAGACCCAGTACTTC.

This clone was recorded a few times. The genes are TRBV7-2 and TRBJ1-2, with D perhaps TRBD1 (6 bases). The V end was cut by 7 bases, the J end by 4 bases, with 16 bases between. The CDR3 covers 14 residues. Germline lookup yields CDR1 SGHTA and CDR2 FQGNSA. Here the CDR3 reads CASKPMGALYGYTF. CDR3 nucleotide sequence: TGTGCCAGCAAACCAATGGGGGCACTCTATGGCTACACCTTC.

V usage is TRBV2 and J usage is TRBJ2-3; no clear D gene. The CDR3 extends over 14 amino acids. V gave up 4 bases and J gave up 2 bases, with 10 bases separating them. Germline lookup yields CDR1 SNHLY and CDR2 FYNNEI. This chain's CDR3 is CASSVLTDTDTQYF. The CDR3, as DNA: TGTGCCAGCAGTGTCCTTACAGACACAGATACGCAGTATTTT.

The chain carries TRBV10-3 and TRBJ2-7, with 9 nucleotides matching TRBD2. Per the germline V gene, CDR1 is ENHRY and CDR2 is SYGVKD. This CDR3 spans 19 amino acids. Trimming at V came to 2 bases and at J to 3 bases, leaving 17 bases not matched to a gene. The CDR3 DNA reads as TGTGCCATCAGTGAGACCGGGGGTAGCGGGAGCGTGAGGTTCTACGAGCAGTACTTC. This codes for CAISETGGSGSVRFYEQYF.

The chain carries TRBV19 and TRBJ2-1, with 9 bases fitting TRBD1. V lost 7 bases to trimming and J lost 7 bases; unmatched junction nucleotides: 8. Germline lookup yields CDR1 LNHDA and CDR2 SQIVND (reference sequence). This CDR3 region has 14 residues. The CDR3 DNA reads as TGTGCCAGTAAGGGGTGGGACAGGGATAATGAGCAGTTCTTC. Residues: CASKGWDRDNEQFF. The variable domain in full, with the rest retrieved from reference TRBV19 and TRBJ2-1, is DGGITQSPKYLFRKEGQNVTLSCEQNLNHDAMYWYRQDPGQGLRLIYYSQIVNDFQKGDIAEGYSVSREKKESFPLTVTSAQKNPTAFYLCASKGWDRDNEQFFGPGTRLTVL.

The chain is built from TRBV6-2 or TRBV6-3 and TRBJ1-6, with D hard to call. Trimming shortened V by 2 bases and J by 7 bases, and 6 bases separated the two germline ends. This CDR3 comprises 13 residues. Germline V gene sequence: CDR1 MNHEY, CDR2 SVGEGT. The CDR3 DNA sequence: TGTGCCAGCAGTTACGTGGAGAATTCACCCCTCCACTTT. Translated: CASSYVENSPLHF.

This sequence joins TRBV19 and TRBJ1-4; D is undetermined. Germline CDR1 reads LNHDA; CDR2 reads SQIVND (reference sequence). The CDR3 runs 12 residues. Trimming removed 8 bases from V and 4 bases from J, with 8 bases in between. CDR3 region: CASGGVNEKLFF. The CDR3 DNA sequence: TGTGCCAGTGGCGGAGTTAATGAAAAACTGTTTTTT.

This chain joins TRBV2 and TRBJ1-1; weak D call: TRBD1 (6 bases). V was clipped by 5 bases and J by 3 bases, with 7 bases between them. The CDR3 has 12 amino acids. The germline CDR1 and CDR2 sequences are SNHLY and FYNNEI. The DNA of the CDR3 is TGTGCCAGCAGTCAGGGGTACACTGAAGCTTTCTTT. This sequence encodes CASSQGYTEAFF.